One and the same sample provided the 17 T cell receptor beta chains below, sequenced in a study of tumor-infiltrating lymphocytes in primary liver carcinoma. The input was 450 to 500 ng total RNA; TCR beta cDNA was made from it with a constant-region primer. The TCR beta library was amplified through three nested multiplex PCR rounds in a modified ARM-PCR procedure. Each of the first two PCR rounds ran around 10 cycles with TRBV1-TRBV30 forward and C-beta reverse primers. TCRdb re-called the multiplex PCR reads with MiXCR, one entry per CDR3 protein. Of under 110,000 distinct CDR3 sequences in the sample, around 66% were seen once. Co-extraction of both nucleic acids (RNA and DNA) used roughly 18-32 mg of unsorted bulk tissue. Specimen: liver tumor tissue from sampling region 2. Subset described: tumor region T2, inferior pole. The receptors were sampled from a woman aged 55-69 years with primary liver carcinoma and hepatitis B virus infection.

On this clonotype: Relative to the germline gene, one junction end is altered; a read error may explain this. The gene calls are TRBV2 and TRBJ2-1, with 14 nucleotides matching TRBD2. This CDR3 region has 14 residues. Germline V gene sequence: CDR1 SNHLY, CDR2 FYNNEI. The CDR3 DNA reads TGTGGCAGCACCGGGACTAGCGGGAGAGGTGAGCAGTTCTTC. It specifies CGSTGTSGRGEQFF.

The chain joins TRBV12-3 or TRBV12-4 to TRBJ2-3; 7 nucleotides agree with TRBD2. This CDR3 comprises 16 residues. V shed 5 bases and J 8 bases; nucleotides not matched to a gene: 16. The CDR3 loop reads CASSDVGPGRACTQYF. The CDR3 region has the DNA TGTGCCAGCAGTGACGTAGGCCCAGGGAGGGCCTGTACGCAGTATTTT.

About this clonotype: This could be a read error, since a much larger clone is one nucleotide away. V is TRBV5-1 and J is TRBJ2-1; 7 positions match TRBD2. This CDR3 region has 16 residues. Per germline, CDR1 SGHRS and CDR2 YFSETQ. After removal of 0 bases from V and 7 bases from J, the junction contained 10 bases not matched to a gene. In nucleotides, the CDR3 is TGCGCCAGCAGCTTGGAAGGGGAGGGCACTTTGAATGAGCAGTTCTTC. Residues: CASSLEGEGTLNEQFF.

The CDR3, as DNA: TGTGCCAGCGTCAGAGGCTGTGTAGACACTGAAGCTTTCTTT. It translates to CASVRGCVDTEAFF. The rearrangement uses TRBV6-6 and TRBJ1-1, with unresolved D. Trimming pared 8 bases from V and 3 bases from J, leaving 16 bases between. The CDR3 is 14 residues long. Germline V lookup: CDR1 MNHNY, CDR2 SVGAGI (reference sequence).

Comment on this clonotype: The CDR3 ends on some other residue instead of the conserved phenylalanine or tryptophan, so this is likely a read error. DNA of the CDR3: TGCAGCGTTGCGCCCAGGGGAACCTACAGTGAGCAGTTCCTC. Translation: CSVAPRGTYSEQFL. The rearrangement links TRBV29-1 to TRBJ2-1; TRBD1 is a possible D gene (6 bases). Looked up from germline, CDR1 is SQVTM and CDR2 is ANQGSEA. The length of the CDR3 is 14 residues.

This clonotype was counted a few times. The V gene is TRBV11-2, the J gene TRBJ2-5; the D gene could be TRBD1 or TRBD2 (5 bases each). This CDR3 is 15 amino acids long. Trimming removed 7 bases at V and 1 base at J, with 16 bases between. Germline V gene sequence: CDR1 SGHAT, CDR2 FQNNGV. CDR3 bases: TGTGCCAGCAACTTGCTTCTGGGGACCCAAGAGACCCAGTACTTC. Translating gives CASNLLLGTQETQYF.

The chain's CDR3 is CASSHPGLVGVYEQFF. Here the CDR3 DNA reads TGCGCCAGCAGCCATCCGGGACTAGTGGGAGTGTACGAGCAGTTCTTC. The chain uses TRBV4-1 and TRBJ2-1; 8 positions agree with TRBD2. Germline CDR1 and CDR2: MGHRA and YSYEKL. Trimming cost V 3 bases and J 10 bases; bases outside gene matches: 14. This CDR3 is 16 amino acids long.

In its sample, this clonotype was seen a few times. The J gene is TRBJ2-7, the V gene TRBV7-9; possibly TRBD1 or TRBD2 for D (5 bases each). The CDR3 totals 17 residues. Between the trimmed V and J ends, which lost 4 bases and 0 bases, there was a span of 19 bases. Germline lookup yields CDR1 SEHNR and CDR2 FQNEAQ (reference sequence). The CDR3 reads CASSSELGTLSSYEQYF. CDR3 coding DNA: TGTGCCAGCAGCTCCGAGCTAGGGACGTTGAGCTCCTACGAGCAGTACTTC.

The chain is built from TRBV5-1 and TRBJ2-3, with D possibly matching TRBD2 (6 bases). CDR3 length: 17 amino acids. V was trimmed by 4 bases and J by 0 bases, leaving 18 bases between them. CDR1 and CDR2 (germline): SGHRS, YFSETQ. CDR3 residues: CASSLAVAEWSTDTQYF. DNA for the CDR3: TGCGCCAGCAGCCTCGCGGTAGCGGAGTGGAGCACAGATACGCAGTATTTT.

Details on this clonotype: Given a much more abundant clone one base away, this may be a read error. This rearrangement joins TRBV5-1 to TRBJ2-1, with 7 bases identical to TRBD1. The CDR3 contains 15 residues. In germline, CDR1 is SGHRS, CDR2 YFSETQ. V trimming: 5 bases; J trimming: 4 bases; junction bases outside the gene matches: 9. The CDR3 spells CASRTGIESYNEQFF. In DNA, the CDR3 is TGCGCCAGCAGGACAGGGATTGAGTCGTACAATGAGCAGTTCTTC.

As concerns this clonotype: The junction shows a germline mismatch at one end, possibly a read error. The V and J genes are TRBV6-1 and TRBJ2-7; maybe TRBD2 (5 bases). The CDR3 runs 13 residues. From germline, CDR1 is MNHNS and CDR2 SASEGT. The CDR3 region is CARSGGRAYERYF. The CDR3 DNA sequence: TGTGCCAGAAGTGGAGGTCGGGCGTACGAGCGGTACTTC.

About this clonotype itself: Germline and junction disagree at one end, which may indicate a read error. V is TRBV5-1 and J is TRBJ2-2, with 7 bases that match TRBD2. In germline, CDR1 is SGHRS, CDR2 YFSETQ. The CDR3 contains 16 residues. The CDR3 DNA sequence: TGCGCCAGCAGCAAACTAGCGTGTTCGAACACAGGGGAGCTGTTTTTT. Protein sequence: CASSKLACSNTGELFF.

Note on this clonotype: A much larger clone sits a single nucleotide away, making a read error possible. The chain combines TRBV25-1 with TRBJ1-1, with unresolved D. Germline V gene sequence: CDR1 MGHDK, CDR2 SYGVNS. The ends were cut back, 3 bases at V and 13 bases at J, with 15 bases in the middle. The CDR3 length is 12 residues. The CDR3 DNA reads as TGTGCCAGCAGTGAGCTTGGGCCTGGAGGTTTCTTT. Protein sequence: CASSELGPGGFF.

Concerning this clonotype itself: One end of the junction is discordant with germline, which a read error may explain. This chain connects TRBV6-5 to TRBJ1-2; perhaps TRBD1 as D (5 bases). The CDR3 covers 15 residues. CDR1 is MNHEY, CDR2 SVGAGI, per germline. CDR3 DNA sequence: TGTGGCAGCAGTTACTCGCCCCAGGGTAACTATGACTACACCTTC. It encodes CGSSYSPQGNYDYTF.

The V call is TRBV7-2, the J call TRBJ1-2, with a weak D call TRBD1 (5 bases). Trimming left V 0 bases short and J 3 bases short, with 11 bases between. CDR3 size: 15 residues. Germline V CDR1 and CDR2: SGHTA, FQGNSA. The CDR3 loop is CASSLAQGSHYGYTF. The CDR3 region has the DNA TGTGCCAGCAGCTTAGCGCAGGGATCCCACTATGGCTACACCTTC.

Relative to its sample, this clonotype is medium-sized (0.01 to 0.1%). The chain links TRBV11-3 to TRBJ2-7; D perhaps matches TRBD1 (5 bases). Germline lookup yields CDR1 SGHNT and CDR2 YENEEA. The CDR3 runs 14 residues. V lost 2 bases to trimming and J lost 2 bases, with 10 bases between them. The CDR3 loop is CASSLTKGPYEQYF. The CDR3 bases are TGTGCCAGCAGCTTAACGAAGGGGCCCTACGAGCAGTACTTC.

This clonotype was counted ten times or more. The V call is TRBV29-1, the J call TRBJ1-4; TRBD1 agrees at 11 bases. CDR1 and CDR2 (germline): SQVTM, ANQGSEA. V was clipped by 6 bases and J by 0 bases; unmatched bases: 0. This CDR3 comprises 14 residues. CDR3 bases: TGCAGCGTGGGACAGGGGGCAACTAATGAAAAACTGTTTTTT. Its protein product is CSVGQGATNEKLFF. Full variable domain (rest looked up from reference TRBV29-1 and TRBJ1-4): SAVISQKPSRDICQRGTSLTIQCQVDSQVTMMFWYRQQPGQSLTLIATANQGSEATYESGFVIDKFPISRPNLTFSTLTVSNMSPEDSSIYLCSVGQGATNEKLFFGSGTQLSVL.